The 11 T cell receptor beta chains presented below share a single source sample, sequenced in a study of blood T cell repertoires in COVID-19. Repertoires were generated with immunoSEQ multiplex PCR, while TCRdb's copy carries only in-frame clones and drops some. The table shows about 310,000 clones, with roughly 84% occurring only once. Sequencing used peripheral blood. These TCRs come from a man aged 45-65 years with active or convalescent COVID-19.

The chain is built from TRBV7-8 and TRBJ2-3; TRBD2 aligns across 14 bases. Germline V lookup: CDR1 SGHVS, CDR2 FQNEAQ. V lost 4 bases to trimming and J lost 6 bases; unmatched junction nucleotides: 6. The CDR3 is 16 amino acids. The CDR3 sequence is CASSSGLAGVGDTQYF. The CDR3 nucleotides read TGTGCCAGCAGCTCGGGACTAGCGGGAGTAGGGGATACGCAGTATTTT.

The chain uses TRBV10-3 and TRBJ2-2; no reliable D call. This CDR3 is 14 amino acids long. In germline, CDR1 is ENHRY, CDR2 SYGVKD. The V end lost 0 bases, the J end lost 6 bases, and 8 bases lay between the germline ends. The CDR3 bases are TGTGCCATCAGTGAGTCGAGCACGTCCGGGGAGCTGTTTTTT. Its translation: CAISESSTSGELFF.

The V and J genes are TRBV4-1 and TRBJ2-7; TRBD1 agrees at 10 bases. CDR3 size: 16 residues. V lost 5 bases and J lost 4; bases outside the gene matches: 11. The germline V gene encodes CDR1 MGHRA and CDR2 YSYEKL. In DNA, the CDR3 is TGCGCCAGCAGCTTTGCCGCCGGGACAGGGGATTACGAGCAGTACTTC. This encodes CASSFAAGTGDYEQYF.

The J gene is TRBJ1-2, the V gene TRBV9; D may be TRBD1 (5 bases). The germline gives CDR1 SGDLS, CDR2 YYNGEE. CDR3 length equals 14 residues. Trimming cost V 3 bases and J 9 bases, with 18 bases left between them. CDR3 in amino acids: CASSAAGPGLSYTF. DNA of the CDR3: TGTGCCAGCAGCGCCGCGGGGCCGGGGTTGAGCTACACCTTC.

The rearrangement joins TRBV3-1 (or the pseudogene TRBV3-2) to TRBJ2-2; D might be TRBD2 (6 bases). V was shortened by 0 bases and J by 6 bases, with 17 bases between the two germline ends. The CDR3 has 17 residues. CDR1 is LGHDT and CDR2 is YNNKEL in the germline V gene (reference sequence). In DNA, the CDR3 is TGTGCCAGCAGCCAAGATATGGCGGGACGGTGGCCCGGGGAGCTGTTTTTT. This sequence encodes CASSQDMAGRWPGELFF.

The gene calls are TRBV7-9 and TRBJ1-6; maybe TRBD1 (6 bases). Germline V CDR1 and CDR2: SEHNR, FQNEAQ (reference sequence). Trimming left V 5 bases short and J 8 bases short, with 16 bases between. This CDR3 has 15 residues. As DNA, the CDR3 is TGTGCCAGCAGCCCCACTCCGACAGGCCATTCACCCCTCCACTTT. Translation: CASSPTPTGHSPLHF.

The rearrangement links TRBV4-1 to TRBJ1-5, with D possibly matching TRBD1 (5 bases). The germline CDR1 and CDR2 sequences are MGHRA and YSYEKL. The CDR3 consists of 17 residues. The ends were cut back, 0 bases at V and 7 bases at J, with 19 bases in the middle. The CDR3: CASSQDPPPRDGQPQHF. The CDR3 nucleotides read TGCGCCAGCAGCCAAGATCCCCCCCCCAGGGATGGACAGCCCCAGCATTTT.

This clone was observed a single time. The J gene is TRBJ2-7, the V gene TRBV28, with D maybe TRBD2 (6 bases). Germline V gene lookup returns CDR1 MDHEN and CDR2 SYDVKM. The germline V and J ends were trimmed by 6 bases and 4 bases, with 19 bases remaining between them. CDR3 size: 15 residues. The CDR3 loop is CASRSFSGERYEQYF. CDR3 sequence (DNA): TGTGCCAGCAGATCCTTTAGCGGAGAGCGTTACGAGCAGTACTTC.

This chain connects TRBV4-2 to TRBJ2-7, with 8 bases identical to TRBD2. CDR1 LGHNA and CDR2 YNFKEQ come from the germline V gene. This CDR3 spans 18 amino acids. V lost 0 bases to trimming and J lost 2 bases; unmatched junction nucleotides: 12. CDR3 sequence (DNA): TGTGCCAGCAGCCAAGATTTTGGGAGCGGGAGAAGCCCCTACGAGCAGTACTTC. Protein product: CASSQDFGSGRSPYEQYF.

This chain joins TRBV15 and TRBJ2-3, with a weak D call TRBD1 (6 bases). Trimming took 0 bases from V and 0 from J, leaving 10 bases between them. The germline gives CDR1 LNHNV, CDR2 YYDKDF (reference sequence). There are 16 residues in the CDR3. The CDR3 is CATSREVGASTDTQYF. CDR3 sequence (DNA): TGTGCCACCAGCAGAGAAGTGGGGGCTAGCACAGATACGCAGTATTTT. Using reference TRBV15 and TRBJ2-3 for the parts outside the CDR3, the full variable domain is DAMVIQNPRYQVTQFGKPVTLSCSQTLNHNVMYWYQQKSSQAPKLLFHYYDKDFNNEADTPDNFQSRRPNTSFCFLDIRSPGLGDTAMYLCATSREVGASTDTQYFGPGTRLTVL.

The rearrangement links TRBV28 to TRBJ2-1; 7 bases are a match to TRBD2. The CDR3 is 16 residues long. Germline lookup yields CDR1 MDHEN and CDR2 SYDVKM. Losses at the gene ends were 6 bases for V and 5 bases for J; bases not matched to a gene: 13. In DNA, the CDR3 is TGTGCCAGCAGGGCGGGCGGGAGAGGTCAGGACAATGAGCAGTTCTTC. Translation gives CASRAGGRGQDNEQFF.